The 9 T cell receptor beta chains below all came from one sample that was sequenced in a study of blood T cell repertoires in COVID-19. Sequenced by immunoSEQ multiplex PCR; TCRdb stores in-frame clones only, minus some. The profile shows tens of thousands of clones, more than 85% of them singletons. The material sequenced was peripheral blood. The source of these receptors is a man aged 55 to 70 with acute or convalescent COVID-19.

Here the CDR3 DNA reads TGTGCCAGCAACTACTACGAGCAGTACTTC. As protein: CASNYYEQYF. The J gene is TRBJ2-7, the V gene TRBV28, with no clear D. CDR3 size: 10 residues. The germline V gene has CDR1 MDHEN and CDR2 SYDVKM. V dropped 7 bases and J dropped 3 bases, with 4 bases sitting between them.

The chain couples TRBV5-1 to TRBJ2-4; perhaps TRBD1 as D (5 bases). The germline CDR1 and CDR2 sequences are SGHRS and YFSETQ. The CDR3 runs to 16 residues. The ends were cut back, 4 bases at V and 4 bases at J, with 18 bases in the middle. CDR3 bases: TGCGCCAGCAGCCCCGGCCCTCAGGGTTCAAAAAACATTCAGTACTTC. Protein product: CASSPGPQGSKNIQYF.

The chain employs TRBV19 and TRBJ2-5; D not resolved. CDR1 is LNHDA and CDR2 is SQIVND in the germline V gene (reference sequence). Trimming removed 5 bases from V and 3 bases from J, with 10 bases in between. This CDR3 has 13 amino acids. The CDR3 reads CASSPRSEETQYF. In DNA form, the CDR3 reads TGTGCCAGTAGTCCCCGGTCCGAAGAGACCCAGTACTTC.

This CDR3 is CASSEGEREAHNEQFF. CDR3 DNA sequence: TGTGCCAGCAGCGAGGGGGAGCGGGAGGCCCACAATGAGCAGTTCTTC. The V and J genes are TRBV9 and TRBJ2-1; 9 nucleotides agree with TRBD2. V lost 3 bases to trimming and J lost 5 bases; unmatched junction nucleotides: 9. This CDR3 region has 16 residues. Germline V gives CDR1 SGDLS, CDR2 YYNGEE.

This chain uses TRBV5-6 with TRBJ1-5; 12 bases match TRBD1. The CDR3 runs 18 residues. The germline V gene encodes CDR1 SGHDT and CDR2 YYEEEE. V lost 1 base, J lost 3 bases, and 8 bases stayed unmatched. CDR3 sequence reads: CASSLRDRGRGDNQPQHF. The DNA for the CDR3 is TGTGCCAGCAGCTTGAGGGACAGGGGGCGCGGGGACAATCAGCCCCAGCATTTT.

This rearrangement joins TRBV3-1 (or the pseudogene TRBV3-2) to TRBJ1-2, with a tentative D call TRBD1 (5 bases). Trimming removed 4 bases from V and 7 bases from J, with 16 bases in between. This CDR3 has 14 amino acids. Germline V gene sequence: CDR1 LGHDT, CDR2 YNNKEL (reference sequence). The DNA of the CDR3 is TGTGCCAGCAGCCCCCTGCAGGGAAGATCTGGCTACACCTTC. It is translated as CASSPLQGRSGYTF.

The gene calls are TRBV7-2 and TRBJ2-7, with 7 nucleotides matching TRBD1. This CDR3 has 15 amino acids. The germline V gene encodes CDR1 SGHTA and CDR2 FQGNSA. Trimming at V came to 2 bases and at J to 2 bases, leaving 6 bases not matched to a gene. CDR3 amino acids: CASSLRGQGAYEQYF. Written as DNA, the CDR3 is TGTGCCAGCAGCTTAAGAGGGCAGGGGGCCTACGAGCAGTACTTC.

The rearrangement links TRBV19 to TRBJ2-7, with TRBD1 matching 8 bases. Trimming removed 3 bases from V and 1 base from J; junction bases left unmatched: 2. This CDR3 region has 14 residues. Germline CDR1 is LNHDA and CDR2 is SQIVND (reference sequence). CDR3: CASSIDRGSYEQYF. In DNA, the CDR3 is TGTGCCAGTAGTATTGACAGGGGATCCTACGAGCAGTACTTC.

The V call is TRBV28, the J call TRBJ1-4, with D hard to call. Looked up from germline, CDR1 is MDHEN and CDR2 is SYDVKM. Trimming took off 1 base at V and 5 bases at J, with 8 bases between the two ends. The length of the CDR3 is 14 residues. CDR3 in DNA: TGTGCCAGCAGTTTATTTACCGAGAATGAAAAACTGTTTTTT. Amino acids: CASSLFTENEKLFF.